Shown below are 8 T cell receptor beta chains from a single sample sequenced in a study of glioma-infiltrating T cells (dated by TCRdb to the mid-2010s). Instrument used: Illumina MiSeq. The iRepertoire nested amplicon-rescue multiplex PCR (arm-PCR) platform was used to amplify TCR alpha and beta CDR3 regions from RNA. The raw public reads went through TCRdb reprocessing: fastp at Q25, MiXCR clone calling, in-frame beta chains kept. Every entry covers one CDR3 protein and lists the most common genes and DNA from its rows. The sample contains 400,000 or so distinct CDR3 sequences, roughly two fifths of them found a single time. The top ten constitute more than 10% of the sample. The material sequenced was glioma tissue, nonneoplastic brain tissue, or PBMCs (not recorded which). The source of these receptors is a human donor with low-grade glioma or glioblastoma, undergoing nonglioma brain surgery, or in good health (not recorded which).

V gene TRBV7-2 combines with J gene TRBJ1-3; D is ambiguous. Trimming stripped 1 base from V and 4 bases from J, with 11 bases between. Per germline, CDR1 SGHTA and CDR2 FQGNSA. The CDR3 consists of 15 residues. This CDR3 reads CASSLGPGRGNTIYF. CDR3 DNA sequence: TGTGCCAGCAGCTTAGGCCCAGGCAGGGGAAACACCATATATTTT.

This clonotype was observed a few times. This chain joins TRBV7-3 and TRBJ2-1, with 7 bases matching TRBD2. The trim removed 5 bases at V and 9 bases at J, leaving 13 bases unmatched. CDR3 length: 15 amino acids. Germline values: CDR1 SGHTA, CDR2 FQGTGA. The CDR3 bases are TGTGCCAGCAGCCACGGGGCTAGCGGAATCGCTGAGCAGTTCTTC. It encodes CASSHGASGIAEQFF.

Worth noting for this clonotype: Since a much larger clone is just one base distant, this may be a read error. Here the CDR3 omits its conserved ending phenylalanine or tryptophan, so a read error is the likely source. V gene TRBV27 combines with J gene TRBJ2-2; D is ambiguous. Germline V gene data show CDR1 as MNHEY and CDR2 as SMNVEV (reference sequence). The germline V and J ends were trimmed by 5 bases and 5 bases, with 6 bases remaining between them. CDR3 length: 12 residues. CDR3 DNA: TGTGCCAGCAGTGTGTTAACCGGGGAGCTGTTTTCT. As protein: CASSVLTGELFS.

The chain carries TRBV20-1 and TRBJ2-5; D is possibly TRBD1 (5 bases). Germline V lookup: CDR1 DFQATT, CDR2 SNEGSKA (reference sequence). V lost 1 base to trimming and J lost 2 bases, with 20 bases between them. This CDR3 spans 17 amino acids. In nucleotides, the CDR3 is TGCAGTGCTAGAGCCGCCCAGGGAAGGGGAATACAAGAGACCCAGTACTTC. This translates into CSARAAQGRGIQETQYF.

This clonotype occurred once. The gene calls are TRBV12-3 or TRBV12-4 and TRBJ2-7; D is uncertain. The CDR3 is 12 amino acids. The V and J ends lost 11 bases and 4 bases respectively, with 15 bases between them. CDR3 sequence: CASGGSFYEQYF. The CDR3 bases are TGTGCCTCCGGCGGCTCCTTTTACGAGCAGTACTTC.

Concerning this clonotype: Given a much more abundant clone one base away, this may be a read error. The chain has TRBV27 and TRBJ1-5; D unclear. The CDR3 length is 15 residues. Germline CDR1 reads MNHEY; CDR2 reads SMNVEV (reference sequence). The V end lost 5 bases, the J end lost 6 bases, and 17 bases lay between the germline ends. The CDR3 sequence is CASSTFLAVFQPQHF. CDR3 nucleotides: TGTGCCAGCAGTACGTTTTTGGCAGTCTTTCAGCCCCAGCATTTT.

Ten or more counts support this clonotype. In DNA form, the CDR3 reads TGTGCCAGCAGTTTCCGGGACAGGGATGGCTACACCTTC. This sequence encodes CASSFRDRDGYTF. The V gene is TRBV28, the J gene TRBJ1-2; 9 bases are shared with TRBD1. CDR3 size: 13 residues. The germline gives CDR1 MDHEN, CDR2 SYDVKM. V lost 3 bases to trimming and J lost 6 bases; unmatched junction nucleotides: 2.

The chain employs TRBV7-2 and TRBJ2-5; D might be TRBD2 (5 bases). TRBJ2-7 matches the DNA end more closely, so the J call is doubtful. CDR1 and CDR2 from the germline V gene are SGHTA and FQGNSA. This CDR3 comprises 14 residues. The CDR3 region has the DNA TGTGCCAGCAGCTCCCCTACTAGTGCCTACGAGCAGTACTTC. This translates into CASSSPTSAYEQYF.